Each of the 19 T cell receptor beta chains below was sequenced from the same sample in a study of shared clonotypes between healthy human individuals. Profiling relied on immunoSEQ multiplex PCR, and the TCRdb table lists in-frame clones only, not all of them. Of approximately 2.4 million clones listed, approximately 95% were seen once; the top ten hold around 0.13%. The sequencing input was naive CD4+ T cells sorted from blood. Described subset: CD45RA+ positively selected. These receptors came from a man between 18 and 29 years old in good health.

This clone was recorded once. Distinct nucleotide sequences in the sample also encode this CDR3. The gene calls are TRBV30 and TRBJ1-5; tentatively, D is TRBD1 (5 bases). The V and J ends lost 1 base and 7 bases respectively, with 11 bases between them. This CDR3 has 13 residues. Germline values: CDR1 GTSNPN, CDR2 SVGIG (reference sequence). CDR3 sequence reads: CAWSGGVRQPQHF. The CDR3 region has the DNA TGTGCCTGGAGTGGGGGGGTGCGCCAGCCCCAGCATTTT.

In the case of this clone: Other DNA variants within this sample encode the same CDR3. The chain employs TRBV10-3 and TRBJ1-5; D is possibly TRBD1 (5 bases). Trimming stripped 0 bases from V and 4 bases from J, with 7 bases between. Germline loops: CDR1 ENHRY, CDR2 SYGVKD. This CDR3 has 14 residues. The CDR3: CAISESGGNQPQHF. CDR3 DNA sequence: TGTGCCATCAGTGAGTCGGGGGGAAATCAGCCCCAGCATTTT.

The chain recombines TRBV5-4 with TRBJ2-2, with 10 bases lining up with TRBD2. Germline assignment: CDR1 SGHNT and CDR2 YYREEE (reference sequence). The length of the CDR3 is 16 residues. Trimming removed 4 bases from V and 4 bases from J; junction bases left unmatched: 7. DNA for the CDR3: TGTGCCAGCAGCCTTCTAGCGGGAGATCTCACCGGGGAGCTGTTTTTT. This sequence encodes CASSLLAGDLTGELFF. The whole variable domain, remainder taken from reference TRBV5-4 and TRBJ2-2, is ETGVTQSPTHLIKTRGQQVTLRCSSQSGHNTVSWYQQALGQGPQFIFQYYREEENGRGNFPPRFSGLQFPNYSSELNVNALELDDSALYLCASSLLAGDLTGELFFGEGSRLTVL.

This chain uses TRBV5-4 with TRBJ2-2, with 13 bases aligning to TRBD2. This CDR3 has 16 amino acids. Germline CDR1 and CDR2: SGHNT and YYREEE (reference sequence). The V and J ends lost 4 bases and 5 bases, in that order; junction bases with no gene match: 5. The CDR3 is CASSLGTSGMTGELFF. The CDR3 DNA follows: TGTGCCAGCAGCCTCGGGACTAGCGGGATGACCGGGGAGCTGTTTTTT.

About this clone: At the DNA level, this CDR3 is encoded by other sequences in the same sample as well. This rearrangement joins TRBV28 to TRBJ1-2; 10 bases fit TRBD1. CDR1 is MDHEN and CDR2 is SYDVKM in the germline V gene. Germline trimming cut 4 bases from V and 2 bases from J; bases unmatched to any gene: 4. The CDR3 is made up of 15 amino acids. The CDR3 sequence: CASSSPGQGNYGYTF. CDR3 coding DNA: TGTGCCAGCAGTTCTCCGGGACAGGGGAACTATGGCTACACCTTC.

The rearrangement joins TRBV2 to TRBJ2-2; D is unclear. V was trimmed by 2 bases and J by 7 bases, leaving 8 bases between them. The CDR3 covers 13 residues. The V gene's germline CDR1 is SNHLY and CDR2 FYNNEI. In nucleotides, the CDR3 is TGTGCCAGCAGTGAACAACTTAGCGGGGAGCTGTTTTTT. It is translated as CASSEQLSGELFF.

The V call is TRBV4-1, the J call TRBJ2-3; possibly TRBD2 for D (7 bases). The CDR3 totals 14 residues. V lost 4 bases, J lost 4 bases, and 12 bases lay in between. Germline V lookup: CDR1 MGHRA, CDR2 YSYEKL. The CDR3 spells CASSPRGASDTQYF. DNA for the CDR3: TGCGCCAGCAGCCCCCGGGGGGCCTCAGATACGCAGTATTTT.

For this clone: Other DNA sequences from this sample encode an identical CDR3 as well. V is TRBV18 and J is TRBJ1-4; D not resolved. Germline lookup yields CDR1 KGHSH and CDR2 LQKENI. V was trimmed by 2 bases and J by 2 bases, leaving 6 bases between them. The CDR3 is made up of 14 amino acids. In nucleotides, the CDR3 is TGTGCCAGCTCACCAGGGGTGACTAATGAAAAACTGTTTTTT. Its protein product is CASSPGVTNEKLFF.

About this clone itself: This sample also contains other DNA sequences that code for the same CDR3. The chain employs TRBV10-3 and TRBJ2-2, with D uncertain. This CDR3 comprises 14 residues. In germline, CDR1 is ENHRY, CDR2 SYGVKD. V lost 6 bases and J lost 1, with 9 bases in between. CDR3 protein: CAIRAVGNTGELFF. The CDR3 region has the DNA TGTGCCATCAGGGCGGTGGGGAACACCGGGGAGCTGTTTTTT.

The chain combines TRBV7-9 with TRBJ1-1; possible D gene TRBD1, 5 bases. V lost 5 bases and J 3 bases, leaving 19 bases between the germline ends. Germline V gene sequence: CDR1 SEHNR, CDR2 FQNEAQ (reference sequence). The CDR3 loop spans 16 amino acids. The CDR3 protein is CASSRIDERGDTEAFF. CDR3 nucleotides: TGTGCCAGCAGCCGAATAGACGAACGGGGGGACACTGAAGCTTTCTTT.

The chain combines TRBV28 with TRBJ2-2; 10 nucleotides align to TRBD1. V lost 6 bases, J lost 5 bases, and 3 bases stayed unmatched. The germline V gene has CDR1 MDHEN and CDR2 SYDVKM. The CDR3 is 14 residues long. The CDR3 loop reads CASRRQGATGELFF. The CDR3 region has the DNA TGTGCCAGCAGAAGACAGGGGGCAACCGGGGAGCTGTTTTTT.

This sequence joins TRBV30 and TRBJ2-4, with 7 positions matching TRBD2. The CDR3 has 16 residues. Trimming took 3 bases from V and 0 from J; bases not matched to a gene: 8. The germline V gene encodes CDR1 GTSNPN and CDR2 SVGIG (reference sequence). The CDR3 protein is CAWSEAGLLAKNIQYF. CDR3 coding DNA: TGTGCCTGGAGCGAAGCGGGGTTGCTAGCCAAAAACATTCAGTACTTC.

This chain connects TRBV19 to TRBJ2-6; D might be TRBD2 (5 bases). V was shortened by 3 bases and J by 0 bases, with 12 bases between the two germline ends. The CDR3 is 17 amino acids. Germline CDR1 is LNHDA and CDR2 is SQIVND (reference sequence). CDR3 sequence: CASSIGGLDSGANVLTF. CDR3 in DNA: TGTGCCAGTAGTATCGGTGGACTTGACTCTGGGGCCAACGTCCTGACTTTC. Using reference TRBV19 and TRBJ2-6 for the parts outside the CDR3, the full variable domain is DGGITQSPKYLFRKEGQNVTLSCEQNLNHDAMYWYRQDPGQGLRLIYYSQIVNDFQKGDIAEGYSVSREKKESFPLTVTSAQKNPTAFYLCASSIGGLDSGANVLTFGAGSRLTVL.

The chain couples TRBV10-3 to TRBJ1-3; no firm D call. The germline CDR1 and CDR2 sequences are ENHRY and SYGVKD. The CDR3 consists of 14 residues. Trimming cost V 8 bases and J 4 bases, with 15 bases left between them. CDR3 DNA: TGTGCCATCGGGATGCCCGGTTTAGGAAACACCATATATTTT. Protein product: CAIGMPGLGNTIYF.

This clone was seen only once. V and J are TRBV5-1 and TRBJ1-2, with D maybe TRBD1 (5 bases). V shed 4 bases and J shed 5 bases, with 18 bases lying between them. Germline V lookup: CDR1 SGHRS, CDR2 YFSETQ. CDR3 length equals 15 residues. The CDR3 region is CASSPPAGSGYGYTF. CDR3 DNA sequence: TGCGCCAGCAGCCCCCCAGCAGGGTCGGGGTATGGCTACACCTTC.

In this sample, this clone turned up once. CDR3 nucleotides: TGCGCCAGCGCTAGACAGGGGGTTGCAACTAATGAAAAACTGTTTTTT. Translation: CASARQGVATNEKLFF. The chain combines TRBV5-1 with TRBJ1-4; 9 nucleotides agree with TRBD1. V shed 7 bases and J 0 bases; nucleotides not matched to a gene: 7. CDR3 size: 16 residues. The germline V gene has CDR1 SGHRS and CDR2 YFSETQ.

On this clone: In the same sample, other DNA sequences code for this CDR3. This sequence joins TRBV4-3 and TRBJ1-1; D unresolved. The V gene lost 1 base and the J gene lost 0 bases, with 9 bases spanning the gap. The CDR3 spans 15 residues. Germline CDR1 and CDR2: LGHNA and YSLEER. The CDR3 DNA reads TGCGCCAGCAGCCAAGTTCCGGGGATGAACACTGAAGCTTTCTTT. Protein: CASSQVPGMNTEAFF.

Notes on this clone: Other DNA sequences in the sample encode the same CDR3. The chain combines TRBV18 with TRBJ2-1; the D is unclear. Germline V gene sequence: CDR1 KGHSH, CDR2 LQKENI. The CDR3 sequence is 12 residues long. V gave up 0 bases and J gave up 5 bases, with 2 bases separating them. CDR3 residues: CASSPPDNEQFF. The CDR3 DNA reads TGTGCCAGCTCACCACCTGACAATGAGCAGTTCTTC.

On this clone itself: The same CDR3 arises from other DNA sequences in this sample as well. This rearrangement joins TRBV30 to TRBJ2-7; no reliable D call. Between the trimmed V and J ends, which lost 1 base and 0 bases, there was a span of 7 bases. Germline V gives CDR1 GTSNPN, CDR2 SVGIG (reference sequence). This CDR3 contains 13 residues. CDR3 amino acids: CAWSAGGSYEQYF. In DNA, the CDR3 is TGTGCCTGGAGTGCGGGCGGCTCCTACGAGCAGTACTTC. Full variable domain (remainder filled in from reference TRBV30 and TRBJ2-7): SQTIHQWPATLVQPVGSPLSLECTVEGTSNPNLYWYRQAAGRGLQLLFYSVGIGQISSEVPQNLSASRPQDRQFILSSKKLLLSDSGFYLCAWSAGGSYEQYFGPGTRLTVT.